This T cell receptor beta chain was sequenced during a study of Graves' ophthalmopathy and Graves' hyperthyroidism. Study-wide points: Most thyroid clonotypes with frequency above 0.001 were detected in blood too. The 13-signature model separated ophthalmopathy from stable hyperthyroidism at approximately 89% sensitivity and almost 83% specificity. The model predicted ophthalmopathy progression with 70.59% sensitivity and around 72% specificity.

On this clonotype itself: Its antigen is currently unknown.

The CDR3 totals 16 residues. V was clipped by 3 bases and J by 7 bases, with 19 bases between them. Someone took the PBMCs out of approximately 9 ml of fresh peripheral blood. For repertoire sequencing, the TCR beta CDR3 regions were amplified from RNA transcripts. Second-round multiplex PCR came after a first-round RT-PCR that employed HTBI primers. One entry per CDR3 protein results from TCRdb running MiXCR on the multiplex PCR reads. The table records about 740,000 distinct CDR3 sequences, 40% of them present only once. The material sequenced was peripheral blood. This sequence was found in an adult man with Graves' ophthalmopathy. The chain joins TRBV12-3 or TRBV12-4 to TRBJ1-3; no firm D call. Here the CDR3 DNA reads TGTGCCAGCAGTTTTTTAGGTCCCCAGAGTGGGAACACCATATATTTT. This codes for CASSFLGPQSGNTIYF.